This T cell receptor beta chain was observed in a study of T-cell memory formation after mild COVID-19. Looking at the study overall: TCR clustering was largely donor specific.

UMIs and sample barcodes were carried by the TCR alpha and TCR beta cDNA libraries that 5'RACE produced using constant-segment primers. TCRdb ran MiXCR on the 5' RACE reads and lists one entry per CDR3 protein. The sample records roughly 310,000 distinct CDR3 sequences, about a sixth being singletons. Study outcomes and limitations: Later expanders leaned CD4+, whereas day 15 to 85 contracting clones were balanced CD4/CD8. The finding that pre-infection memory included some responding clones suggested that cross-reactive memory joined.

The CDR3 spans 14 residues. Per germline, CDR1 SGHTA and CDR2 FQGNSA. V lost 5 bases and J lost 5, with 12 bases in between. A note on this clonotype: Its antigen is undetermined.

The V and J genes are TRBV7-2 and TRBJ2-2; the D gene is possibly TRBD1 (6 bases). The clonotype originates from a man between 18 and 29 years old who had mild COVID-19 (a few samples of this study predate the infection). Cell type and time point are not known. Input material: PBMCs or a T cell subset sorted from them (not recorded which). As DNA, the CDR3 is TGTGCCAGCAGCCAGGGGTCGTGGACCGGGGAGCTGTTTTTT. Its translation is CASSQGSWTGELFF.